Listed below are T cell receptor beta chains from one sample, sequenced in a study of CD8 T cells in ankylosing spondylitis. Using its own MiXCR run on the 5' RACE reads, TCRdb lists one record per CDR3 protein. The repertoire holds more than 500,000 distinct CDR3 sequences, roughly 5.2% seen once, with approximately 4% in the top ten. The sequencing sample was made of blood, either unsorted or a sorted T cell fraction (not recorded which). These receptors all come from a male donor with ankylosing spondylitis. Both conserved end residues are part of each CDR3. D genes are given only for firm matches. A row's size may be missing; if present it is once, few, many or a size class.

cdr3_aa: CASSERAGRRNSPLHF
cdr3_nt: TGTGCCAGCAGTGAACGCGCGGGACGACGGAATTCACCCCTCCACTTT
clone_size: many
v_call: TRBV4-2
d_call: NA
j_call: TRBJ1-6

cdr3_aa: CSASSSSVYNEQFF
cdr3_nt: TGCAGTGCTAGTTCGTCTAGCGTCTACAATGAGCAGTTCTTC
clone_size: many
v_call: TRBV20-1
d_call: NA
j_call: TRBJ2-1

cdr3_aa: CASSMREMSSGANVLTF
cdr3_nt: TGTGCCAGTAGTATGAGGGAGATGAGCTCTGGGGCCAACGTCCTGACTTTC
clone_size: few
v_call: TRBV19
d_call: NA
j_call: TRBJ2-6

cdr3_aa: CASSDNRESYNEQFF
cdr3_nt: TGTGCCAGCAGCGATAACAGGGAGTCCTACAATGAGCAGTTCTTC
clone_size: many
v_call: TRBV7-9
d_call: NA
j_call: TRBJ2-1

cdr3_aa: CSWSRDTAEVQYF
cdr3_nt: TGCAGCTGGTCGAGGGATACCGCCGAAGTGCAGTACTTC
clone_size: many
v_call: TRBV29-1
d_call: NA
j_call: TRBJ2-7

cdr3_aa: CATSDHFSGGPQHF
cdr3_nt: TGTGCCACCAGTGACCATTTTTCGGGGGGGCCCCAGCATTTT
clone_size: few
v_call: TRBV24-1
d_call: NA
j_call: TRBJ1-5

cdr3_aa: CASSFDTNWVTEAFF
cdr3_nt: TGTGCCAGCAGCTTCGACACTAATTGGGTTACTGAAGCTTTCTTT
clone_size: many
v_call: TRBV7-8
d_call: NA
j_call: TRBJ1-1

cdr3_aa: CSVHRGQRTDTQYF
cdr3_nt: TGCAGTGTTCACCGGGGGCAAAGGACAGATACGCAGTATTTT
clone_size: many
v_call: TRBV20-1
d_call: NA
j_call: TRBJ2-3

cdr3_aa: CAISHTGVRTEAFF
cdr3_nt: TGTGCCATCAGTCACACAGGGGTTCGGACTGAAGCTTTCTTT
clone_size: many
v_call: TRBV10-3
d_call: TRBD1
j_call: TRBJ1-1

cdr3_aa: CASSLVTGTGELFF
cdr3_nt: TGCGCCAGCAGTCTTGTCACAGGCACCGGGGAGCTGTTTTTT
clone_size: many
v_call: TRBV10-2
d_call: NA
j_call: TRBJ2-2

cdr3_aa: CSARDRGTAFSYEQYF
cdr3_nt: TGCAGTGCTAGAGATCGAGGGACAGCATTTTCTTACGAGCAGTACTTC
clone_size: NA
v_call: TRBV20-1
d_call: TRBD1
j_call: TRBJ2-7

cdr3_aa: CSVDSGTSGDNEQFF
cdr3_nt: TGCAGCGTCGACTCCGGGACTAGCGGGGACAATGAGCAGTTCTTC
clone_size: many
v_call: TRBV29-1
d_call: TRBD2
j_call: TRBJ2-1

cdr3_aa: CASSFMRGGGYTF
cdr3_nt: TGTGCCAGCAGTTTTATGAGGGGTGGAGGCTACACCTTC
clone_size: many
v_call: TRBV28
d_call: NA
j_call: TRBJ1-2

cdr3_aa: CASSLAVGEGGKQYF
cdr3_nt: TGTGCCAGCAGCTTAGCGGTTGGGGAGGGTGGTAAGCAGTACTTC
clone_size: many
v_call: TRBV7-9
d_call: TRBD2
j_call: TRBJ2-7

cdr3_aa: CASSVQGVEGTEAFF
cdr3_nt: TGCGCCAGCAGCGTCCAGGGGGTTGAGGGCACTGAAGCTTTCTTT
clone_size: many
v_call: TRBV5-1
d_call: TRBD1
j_call: TRBJ1-1

cdr3_aa: CASSTNTGGGYTF
cdr3_nt: TGTGCCAGCAGCACCAATACAGGGGGTGGCTACACCTTC
clone_size: many
v_call: TRBV7-8
d_call: TRBD1
j_call: TRBJ1-2

cdr3_aa: CSAPPQIHLRDTQYF
cdr3_nt: TGCAGTGCTCCCCCCCAGATCCACCTTCGGGATACGCAGTATTTT
clone_size: NA
v_call: TRBV20-1
d_call: NA
j_call: TRBJ2-3

cdr3_aa: CASSQAPDRAGQPQHF
cdr3_nt: TGCGCCAGCAGCCAAGCCCCCGACAGGGCGGGTCAGCCCCAGCATTTT
clone_size: many
v_call: TRBV4-1
d_call: TRBD1
j_call: TRBJ1-5

cdr3_aa: CASSLVEHWDRDNEQFF
cdr3_nt: TGCGCCAGCAGCTTGGTGGAGCATTGGGACAGGGATAATGAGCAGTTCTTC
clone_size: many
v_call: TRBV5-1
d_call: TRBD1
j_call: TRBJ2-1

cdr3_aa: CATSETTGAGETQYF
cdr3_nt: TGTGCCACCAGTGAGACGACAGGGGCCGGGGAGACCCAGTACTTC
clone_size: NA
v_call: TRBV24-1
d_call: TRBD1
j_call: TRBJ2-5

cdr3_aa: CSAVRSGQRRGYTF
cdr3_nt: TGCAGTGCTGTACGGTCGGGGCAAAGGCGAGGCTACACCTTC
clone_size: few
v_call: TRBV20-1
d_call: NA
j_call: TRBJ1-2

cdr3_aa: CASSVRPLSNTEAFF
cdr3_nt: TGTGCCAGCAGCGTACGACCTCTCTCAAACACTGAAGCTTTCTTT
clone_size: NA
v_call: TRBV9
d_call: NA
j_call: TRBJ1-1

cdr3_aa: CASSPRLGPPDTQYF
cdr3_nt: TGTGCCAGCTCACCACGGTTAGGTCCCCCAGATACGCAGTATTTT
clone_size: NA
v_call: TRBV18
d_call: NA
j_call: TRBJ2-3

cdr3_aa: CAISGQGFTEAFF
cdr3_nt: TGTGCCATCAGCGGACAGGGGTTTACTGAAGCTTTCTTT
clone_size: many
v_call: TRBV10-3
d_call: TRBD1
j_call: TRBJ1-1

cdr3_aa: CASSPVGTSGGAGTDTQYF
cdr3_nt: TGTGCCAGCAGCCCCGTCGGGACTAGCGGGGGGGCCGGCACAGATACGCAGTATTTT
clone_size: NA
v_call: TRBV11-1
d_call: TRBD2
j_call: TRBJ2-3

cdr3_aa: CASSKNLQGAGTDTQYF
cdr3_nt: TGCGCCAGCAGCAAAAACCTACAGGGGGCGGGCACAGATACGCAGTATTTT
clone_size: few
v_call: TRBV5-1
d_call: TRBD1
j_call: TRBJ2-3

cdr3_aa: CASSWGQGASYNEQFF
cdr3_nt: TGCGCCAGCAGCTGGGGACAGGGGGCCTCCTACAATGAGCAGTTCTTC
clone_size: many
v_call: TRBV5-1
d_call: TRBD1
j_call: TRBJ2-1

cdr3_aa: CSAREAGKTEAFF
cdr3_nt: TGCAGTGCTAGAGAGGCAGGGAAGACTGAAGCTTTCTTT
clone_size: few
v_call: TRBV20-1
d_call: NA
j_call: TRBJ1-1

cdr3_aa: CSASTGSSYNEQFF
cdr3_nt: TGCAGTGCTTCGACGGGAAGCTCCTACAATGAGCAGTTCTTC
clone_size: many
v_call: TRBV20-1
d_call: NA
j_call: TRBJ2-1

cdr3_aa: CASSLGAVPVDEQFF
cdr3_nt: TGTGCTAGCAGCTTAGGAGCGGTCCCTGTGGATGAGCAGTTCTTC
clone_size: many
v_call: TRBV7-7
d_call: NA
j_call: TRBJ2-1

cdr3_aa: CASSVTPDSRSGNTIYF
cdr3_nt: TGTGCCAGCAGCGTAACGCCCGACAGCCGCTCTGGAAACACCATATATTTT
clone_size: many
v_call: TRBV9
d_call: NA
j_call: TRBJ1-3

cdr3_aa: CASSQVDRVLNNEQFF
cdr3_nt: TGCGCCAGCAGCCAAGTGGACAGGGTCCTTAACAATGAGCAGTTCTTC
clone_size: NA
v_call: TRBV4-3
d_call: TRBD1
j_call: TRBJ2-1

cdr3_aa: CASSSIPPIPQPGGPGDTQYF
cdr3_nt: TGTGCCAGCAGTTCCATCCCCCCCATCCCCCAGCCGGGAGGGCCAGGGGATACGCAGTATTTT
clone_size: NA
v_call: TRBV27
d_call: TRBD2
j_call: TRBJ2-3

cdr3_aa: CASSSPDRGAYGYTF
cdr3_nt: TGTGCCAGCAGCTCCCCGGACAGGGGTGCCTATGGCTACACCTTC
clone_size: many
v_call: TRBV11-1
d_call: TRBD1
j_call: TRBJ1-2

cdr3_aa: CASSLGGWLADKSETQYF
cdr3_nt: TGTGCCAGCAGCTTAGGAGGTTGGCTGGCCGATAAGTCAGAGACCCAGTACTTC
clone_size: many
v_call: TRBV13
d_call: NA
j_call: TRBJ2-5

cdr3_aa: CASSEGGGNQPQHF
cdr3_nt: TGTGCCAGCAGCGAAGGAGGAGGGAATCAGCCCCAGCATTTT
clone_size: many
v_call: TRBV9
d_call: NA
j_call: TRBJ1-5

cdr3_aa: CASTLDRVDGYTF
cdr3_nt: TGTGCCAGCACCCTGGACAGGGTCGATGGCTACACCTTC
clone_size: many
v_call: TRBV5-6
d_call: TRBD1
j_call: TRBJ1-2

cdr3_aa: CASSSLDRGSEKLFF
cdr3_nt: TGTGCCAGCAGTTCCCTGGACAGGGGGAGTGAAAAACTGTTTTTT
clone_size: NA
v_call: TRBV6-5
d_call: TRBD1
j_call: TRBJ1-4

cdr3_aa: CASNFLDTGELFF
cdr3_nt: TGTGCCAGCAACTTTCTCGACACCGGGGAGCTGTTTTTT
clone_size: many
v_call: TRBV2
d_call: NA
j_call: TRBJ2-2

cdr3_aa: CASSHDSHTGELFF
cdr3_nt: TGTGCCAGCAGCCATGACAGTCACACCGGGGAGCTGTTTTTT
clone_size: NA
v_call: TRBV16
d_call: NA
j_call: TRBJ2-2

cdr3_aa: CASSALDGVGEKLFF
cdr3_nt: TGTGCCAGCAGCGCTCTAGACGGGGTGGGAGAAAAACTGTTTTTT
clone_size: many
v_call: TRBV25-1
d_call: NA
j_call: TRBJ1-4

cdr3_aa: CASSQGDRDLYEQYF
cdr3_nt: TGTGCCAGCAGCCAAGGGGACAGGGATCTCTACGAGCAGTACTTC
clone_size: NA
v_call: TRBV4-2
d_call: TRBD1
j_call: TRBJ2-7

cdr3_aa: CASSLEGFGTEAFF
cdr3_nt: TGTGCCAGCAGCTTAGAGGGTTTCGGCACTGAAGCTTTCTTT
clone_size: many
v_call: TRBV7-8
d_call: NA
j_call: TRBJ1-1

cdr3_aa: CASSSTQLSGNEQFF
cdr3_nt: TGCGCCAGCAGCTCGACGCAACTCAGCGGCAATGAGCAGTTCTTC
clone_size: many
v_call: TRBV5-1
d_call: NA
j_call: TRBJ2-1

cdr3_aa: CASQNRDIFETQYF
cdr3_nt: TGTGCCAGCCAGAACCGGGACATCTTTGAGACCCAGTACTTC
clone_size: once
v_call: TRBV6-1
d_call: NA
j_call: TRBJ2-5

cdr3_aa: CASSRGTGDDQPQHF
cdr3_nt: TGCGCCAGCAGCCGCGGGACAGGGGATGATCAGCCCCAGCATTTT
clone_size: NA
v_call: TRBV5-1
d_call: TRBD1
j_call: TRBJ1-5

cdr3_aa: CASSQVRGARREAFF
cdr3_nt: TGCGCCAGCAGCCAAGTACGGGGGGCCCGCAGGGAAGCTTTCTTT
clone_size: few
v_call: TRBV4-1
d_call: NA
j_call: TRBJ1-1

cdr3_aa: CASSLRAGYDNEQFF
cdr3_nt: TGTGCCAGCAGCTTAAGAGCCGGGTATGATAATGAGCAGTTCTTC
clone_size: many
v_call: TRBV11-2
d_call: NA
j_call: TRBJ2-1

cdr3_aa: CAWSVPGHEQFF
cdr3_nt: TGTGCCTGGAGTGTACCGGGCCATGAGCAGTTCTTC
clone_size: many
v_call: TRBV30
d_call: NA
j_call: TRBJ2-1

cdr3_aa: CAISGGDGYTF
cdr3_nt: TGTGCCATCAGTGGGGGCGATGGCTACACCTTC
clone_size: many
v_call: TRBV10-3
d_call: NA
j_call: TRBJ1-2

cdr3_aa: CASSFIPGAEAFF
cdr3_nt: TGCGCCAGCAGCTTCATCCCGGGAGCCGAAGCTTTCTTT
clone_size: many
v_call: TRBV5-1
d_call: NA
j_call: TRBJ1-1

cdr3_aa: CASSLSLVLYTEAFF
cdr3_nt: TGTGCCAGCAGCCTGAGCTTGGTGTTATACACTGAAGCTTTCTTT
clone_size: many
v_call: TRBV7-2
d_call: NA
j_call: TRBJ1-1

cdr3_aa: CAWSVERSTEAFF
cdr3_nt: TGTGCCTGGAGTGTAGAGAGGTCCACTGAAGCTTTCTTT
clone_size: many
v_call: TRBV30
d_call: NA
j_call: TRBJ1-1

cdr3_aa: CASSDTSGGTDTQYF
cdr3_nt: TGTGCCAGCAGTGACACTAGCGGGGGCACAGATACGCAGTATTTT
clone_size: many
v_call: TRBV6-4
d_call: TRBD2
j_call: TRBJ2-3

cdr3_aa: CASSSPREREYHNEQFF
cdr3_nt: TGTGCCAGCAGCTCCCCTAGAGAGCGGGAGTATCACAATGAGCAGTTCTTC
clone_size: many
v_call: TRBV11-2
d_call: TRBD2
j_call: TRBJ2-1

cdr3_aa: CSASRVDEQFF
cdr3_nt: TGCAGTGCTTCTAGGGTAGATGAGCAGTTCTTC
clone_size: many
v_call: TRBV20-1
d_call: NA
j_call: TRBJ2-1

cdr3_aa: CASSQGRLSSGANVLTF
cdr3_nt: TGTGCCAGCAGCCAAGGTAGATTGAGCTCTGGGGCCAACGTCCTGACTTTC
clone_size: NA
v_call: TRBV14
d_call: NA
j_call: TRBJ2-6

cdr3_aa: CASRLEASGREQFF
cdr3_nt: TGCGCCAGCAGGCTTGAGGCTAGCGGGAGAGAGCAGTTCTTC
clone_size: many
v_call: TRBV5-1
d_call: TRBD2
j_call: TRBJ2-1

cdr3_aa: CASSQSTGGNEKLFF
cdr3_nt: TGCGCCAGCAGCCAATCTACAGGGGGGAATGAAAAACTGTTTTTT
clone_size: many
v_call: TRBV4-3
d_call: TRBD1
j_call: TRBJ1-4